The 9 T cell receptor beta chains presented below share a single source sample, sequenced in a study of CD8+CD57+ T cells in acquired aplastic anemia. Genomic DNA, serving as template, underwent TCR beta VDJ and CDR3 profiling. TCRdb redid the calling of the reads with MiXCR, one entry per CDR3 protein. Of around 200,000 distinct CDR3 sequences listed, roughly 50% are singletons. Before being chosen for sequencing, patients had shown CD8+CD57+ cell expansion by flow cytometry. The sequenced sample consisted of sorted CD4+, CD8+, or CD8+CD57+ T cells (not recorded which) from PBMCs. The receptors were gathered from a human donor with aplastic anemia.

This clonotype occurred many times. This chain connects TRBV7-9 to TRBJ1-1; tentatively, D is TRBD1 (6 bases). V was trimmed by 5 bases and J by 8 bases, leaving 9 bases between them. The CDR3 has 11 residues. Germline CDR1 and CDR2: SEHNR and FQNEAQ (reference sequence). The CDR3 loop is CASSLGTEAFF. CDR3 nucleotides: TGTGCCAGCAGCCTAGGGACAGAAGCTTTCTTT.

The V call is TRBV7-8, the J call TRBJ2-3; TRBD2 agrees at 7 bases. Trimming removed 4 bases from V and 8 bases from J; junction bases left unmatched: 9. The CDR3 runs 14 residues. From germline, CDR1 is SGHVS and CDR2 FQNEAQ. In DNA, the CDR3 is TGTGCCAGCAGCTCGGTTGGCGGGGAGGGTACGCAGTATTTT. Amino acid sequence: CASSSVGGEGTQYF. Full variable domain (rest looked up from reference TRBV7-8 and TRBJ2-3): GAGVSQSPRYKVAKRGQDVALRCDPISGHVSLFWYQQALGQGPEFLTYFQNEAQLDKSGLPSDRFFAERPEGSVSTLKIQRTQQEDSAVYLCASSSVGGEGTQYFGPGTRLTVL.

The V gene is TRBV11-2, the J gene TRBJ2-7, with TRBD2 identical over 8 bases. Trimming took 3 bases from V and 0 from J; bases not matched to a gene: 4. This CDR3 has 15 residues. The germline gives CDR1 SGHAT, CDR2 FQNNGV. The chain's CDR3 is CASSLRLANSYEQYF. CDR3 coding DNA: TGTGCCAGCAGCTTGAGACTAGCGAACTCCTACGAGCAGTACTTC.

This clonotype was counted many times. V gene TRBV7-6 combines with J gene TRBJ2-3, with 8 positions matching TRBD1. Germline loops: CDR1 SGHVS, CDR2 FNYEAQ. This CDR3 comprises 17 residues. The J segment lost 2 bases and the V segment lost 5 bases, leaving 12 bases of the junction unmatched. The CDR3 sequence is CASSEDRQGWATDTQYF. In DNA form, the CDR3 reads TGTGCCAGCAGCGAGGATAGACAGGGGTGGGCCACAGATACGCAGTATTTT.

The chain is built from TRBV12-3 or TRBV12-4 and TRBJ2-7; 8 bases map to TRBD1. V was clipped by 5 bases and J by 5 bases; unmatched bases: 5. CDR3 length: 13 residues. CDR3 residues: CASSDRGLDEQYF. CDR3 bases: TGTGCCAGCAGTGACAGGGGATTGGACGAGCAGTACTTC.

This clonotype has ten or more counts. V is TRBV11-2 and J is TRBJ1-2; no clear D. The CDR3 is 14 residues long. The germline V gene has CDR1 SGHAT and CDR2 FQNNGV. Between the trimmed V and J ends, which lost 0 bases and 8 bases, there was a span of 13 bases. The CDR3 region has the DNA TGTGCCAGCAGCTTAGATGGGGAGCCTAGGGGCTACACCTTC. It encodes CASSLDGEPRGYTF.

Here the CDR3 DNA reads TGTGCCAGCAGTGGGGGGACTGGGGCCAACGTCCTGACTTTC. Amino acids: CASSGGTGANVLTF. The V gene is TRBV2, the J gene TRBJ2-6; D may match TRBD1 or TRBD2 (5 bases each). V gave up 4 bases and J gave up 2 bases, with 6 bases separating them. Germline CDR1 and CDR2: SNHLY and FYNNEI. The CDR3 is made up of 14 amino acids.

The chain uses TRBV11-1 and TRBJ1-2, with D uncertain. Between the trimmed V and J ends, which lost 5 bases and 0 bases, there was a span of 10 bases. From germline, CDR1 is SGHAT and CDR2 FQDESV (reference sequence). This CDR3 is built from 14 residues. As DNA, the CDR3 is TGTGCCAGCAGCCAGCGTGGAGCTAACTATGGCTACACCTTC. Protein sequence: CASSQRGANYGYTF.

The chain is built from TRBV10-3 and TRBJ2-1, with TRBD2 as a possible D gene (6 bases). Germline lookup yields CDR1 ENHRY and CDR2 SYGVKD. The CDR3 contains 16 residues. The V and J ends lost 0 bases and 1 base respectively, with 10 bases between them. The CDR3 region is CAISESAGRSYNEQFF. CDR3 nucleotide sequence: TGTGCCATCAGTGAGTCGGCAGGGAGGTCCTACAATGAGCAGTTCTTC.